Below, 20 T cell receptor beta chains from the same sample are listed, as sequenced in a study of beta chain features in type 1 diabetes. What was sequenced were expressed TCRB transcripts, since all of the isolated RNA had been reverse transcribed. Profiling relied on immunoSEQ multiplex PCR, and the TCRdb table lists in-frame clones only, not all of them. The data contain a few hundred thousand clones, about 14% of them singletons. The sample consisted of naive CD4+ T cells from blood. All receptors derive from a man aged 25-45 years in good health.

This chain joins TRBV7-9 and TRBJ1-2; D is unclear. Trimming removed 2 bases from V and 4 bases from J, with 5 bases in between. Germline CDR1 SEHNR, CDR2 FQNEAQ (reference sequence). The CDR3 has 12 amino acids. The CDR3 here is CASSLKSYGYTF. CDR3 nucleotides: TGTGCCAGCAGCTTAAAATCCTATGGCTACACCTTC.

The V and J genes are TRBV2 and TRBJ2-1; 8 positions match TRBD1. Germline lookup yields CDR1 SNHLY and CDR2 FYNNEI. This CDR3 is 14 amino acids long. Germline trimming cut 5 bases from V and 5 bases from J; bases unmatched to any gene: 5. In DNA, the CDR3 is TGTGCCAGCAGTTACGACAGGGGAAACAATGAGCAGTTCTTC. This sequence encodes CASSYDRGNNEQFF.

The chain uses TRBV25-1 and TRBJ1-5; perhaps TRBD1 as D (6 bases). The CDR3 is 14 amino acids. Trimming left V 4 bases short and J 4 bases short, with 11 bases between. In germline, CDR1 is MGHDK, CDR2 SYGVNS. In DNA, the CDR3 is TGTGCCAGCAGTGGGGACACCTCAAATCAGCCCCAGCATTTT. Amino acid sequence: CASSGDTSNQPQHF.

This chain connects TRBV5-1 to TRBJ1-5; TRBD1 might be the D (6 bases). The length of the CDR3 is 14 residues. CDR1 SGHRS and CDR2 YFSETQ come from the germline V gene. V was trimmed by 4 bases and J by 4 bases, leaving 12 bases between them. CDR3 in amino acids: CASSTGTLNQPQHF. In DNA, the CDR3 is TGCGCCAGCAGCACCGGGACACTGAATCAGCCCCAGCATTTT. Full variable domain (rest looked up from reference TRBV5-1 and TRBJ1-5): KAGVTQTPRYLIKTRGQQVTLSCSPISGHRSVSWYQQTPGQGLQFLFEYFSETQRNKGNFPGRFSGRQFSNSRSEMNVSTLELGDSALYLCASSTGTLNQPQHFGDGTRLSIL.

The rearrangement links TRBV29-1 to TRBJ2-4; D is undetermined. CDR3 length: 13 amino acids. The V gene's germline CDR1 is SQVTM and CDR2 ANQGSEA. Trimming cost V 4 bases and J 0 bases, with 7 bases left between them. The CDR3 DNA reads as TGCAGCGTTGTATCGGCAGCCAAAAACATTCAGTACTTC. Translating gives CSVVSAAKNIQYF.

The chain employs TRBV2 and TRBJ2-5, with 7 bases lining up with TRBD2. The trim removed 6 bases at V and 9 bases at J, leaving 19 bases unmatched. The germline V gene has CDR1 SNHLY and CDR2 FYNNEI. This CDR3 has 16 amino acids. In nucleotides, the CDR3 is TGTGCCAGCAGGATTATTGTGGGAACTAGCGCGGGGGCCCAGTACTTC. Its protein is CASRIIVGTSAGAQYF.

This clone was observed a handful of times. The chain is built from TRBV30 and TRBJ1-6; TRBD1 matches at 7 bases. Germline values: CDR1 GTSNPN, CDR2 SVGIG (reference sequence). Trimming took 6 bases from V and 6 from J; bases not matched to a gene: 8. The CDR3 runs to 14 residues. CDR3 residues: CACLRTGFNSPLHF. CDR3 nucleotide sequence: TGTGCCTGCCTCCGGACAGGTTTTAATTCACCCCTCCACTTT. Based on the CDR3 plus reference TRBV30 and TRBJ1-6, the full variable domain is SQTIHQWPATLVQPVGSPLSLECTVEGTSNPNLYWYRQAAGRGLQLLFYSVGIGQISSEVPQNLSASRPQDRQFILSSKKLLLSDSGFYLCACLRTGFNSPLHFGNGTRLTVT.

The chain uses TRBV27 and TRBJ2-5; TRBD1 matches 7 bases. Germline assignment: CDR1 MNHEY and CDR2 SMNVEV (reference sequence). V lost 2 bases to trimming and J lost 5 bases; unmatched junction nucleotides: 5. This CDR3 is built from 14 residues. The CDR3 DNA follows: TGTGCCAGCAGTTTAGGCAGGGGGACGGAGACCCAGTACTTC. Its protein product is CASSLGRGTETQYF.

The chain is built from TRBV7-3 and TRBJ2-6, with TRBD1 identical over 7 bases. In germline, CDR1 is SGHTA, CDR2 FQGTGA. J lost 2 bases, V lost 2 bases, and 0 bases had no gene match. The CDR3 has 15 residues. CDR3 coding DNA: TGTGCCAGCAGCTTAGACAGGGCTGGGGCCAACGTCCTGACTTTC. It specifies CASSLDRAGANVLTF.

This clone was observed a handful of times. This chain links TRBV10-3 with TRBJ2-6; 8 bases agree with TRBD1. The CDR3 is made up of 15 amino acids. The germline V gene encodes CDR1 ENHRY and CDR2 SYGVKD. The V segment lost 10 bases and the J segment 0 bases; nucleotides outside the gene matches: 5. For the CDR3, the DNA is TGTGCCACTGGACAGGGCCTCTCTGGGGCCAACGTCCTGACTTTC. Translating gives CATGQGLSGANVLTF.

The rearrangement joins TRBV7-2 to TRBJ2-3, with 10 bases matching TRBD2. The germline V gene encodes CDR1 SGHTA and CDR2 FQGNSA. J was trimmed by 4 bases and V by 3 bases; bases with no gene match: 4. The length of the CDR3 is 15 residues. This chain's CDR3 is CASSFRTSGSDTQYF. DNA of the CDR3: TGTGCCAGCAGCTTCCGGACTAGCGGATCAGATACGCAGTATTTT.

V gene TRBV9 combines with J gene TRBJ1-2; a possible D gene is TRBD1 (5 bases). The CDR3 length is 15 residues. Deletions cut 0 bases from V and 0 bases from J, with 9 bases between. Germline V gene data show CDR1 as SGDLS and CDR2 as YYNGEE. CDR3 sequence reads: CASSVGGVTNYGYTF. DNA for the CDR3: TGTGCCAGCAGCGTAGGAGGGGTTACTAACTATGGCTACACCTTC.

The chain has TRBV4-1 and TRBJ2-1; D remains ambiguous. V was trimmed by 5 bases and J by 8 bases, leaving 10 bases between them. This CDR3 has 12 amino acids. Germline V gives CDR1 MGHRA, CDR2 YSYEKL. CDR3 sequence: CASSKIFDEQFF. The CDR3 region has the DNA TGCGCCAGCAGCAAAATCTTCGATGAGCAGTTCTTC.

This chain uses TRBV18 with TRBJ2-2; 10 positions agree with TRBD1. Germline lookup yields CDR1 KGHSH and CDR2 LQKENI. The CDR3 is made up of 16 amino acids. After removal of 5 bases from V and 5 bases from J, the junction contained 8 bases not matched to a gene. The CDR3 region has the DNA TGTGCCAGCTCAGCGGGACAGGGGATATTGACCGGGGAGCTGTTTTTT. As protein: CASSAGQGILTGELFF.

CDR3 coding DNA: TGTGCCAGCAGCTTAAAATTGGTCCGGGACAGGGTCTTCTCCTACGAGCAGTACTTC. Amino acids: CASSLKLVRDRVFSYEQYF. The chain carries TRBV13 and TRBJ2-7; 9 bases map to TRBD1. CDR3 size: 19 residues. The germline V gene encodes CDR1 PRHDT and CDR2 FYEKMQ (reference sequence). The ends lost 2 bases at V and 0 bases at J; junction bases unmatched: 14.

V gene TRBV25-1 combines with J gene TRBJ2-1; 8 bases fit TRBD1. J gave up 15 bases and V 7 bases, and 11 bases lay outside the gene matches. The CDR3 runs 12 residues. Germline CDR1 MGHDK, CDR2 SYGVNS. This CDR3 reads CASTFATGESFF. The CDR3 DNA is TGTGCCAGCACCTTTGCGACAGGGGAATCGTTCTTC.

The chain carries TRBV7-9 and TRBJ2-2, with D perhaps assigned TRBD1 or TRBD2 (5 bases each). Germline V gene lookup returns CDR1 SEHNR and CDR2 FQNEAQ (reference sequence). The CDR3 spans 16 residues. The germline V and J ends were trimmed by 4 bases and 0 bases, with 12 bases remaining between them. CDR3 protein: CASSSLRDPNTGELFF. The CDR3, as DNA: TGTGCCAGCAGCTCTCTGAGGGACCCGAACACCGGGGAGCTGTTTTTT.

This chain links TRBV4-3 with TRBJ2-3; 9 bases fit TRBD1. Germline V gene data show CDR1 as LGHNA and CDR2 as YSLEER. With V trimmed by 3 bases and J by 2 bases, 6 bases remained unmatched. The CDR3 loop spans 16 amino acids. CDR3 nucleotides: TGCGCCAGCAGCCAGGACAGGGGATTGTACACAGATACGCAGTATTTT. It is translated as CASSQDRGLYTDTQYF.

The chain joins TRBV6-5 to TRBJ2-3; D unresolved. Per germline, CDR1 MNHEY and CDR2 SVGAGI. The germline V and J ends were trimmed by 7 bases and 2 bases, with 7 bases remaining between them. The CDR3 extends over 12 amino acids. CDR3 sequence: CASKGTTDTQYF. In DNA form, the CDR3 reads TGTGCCAGCAAGGGAACCACAGATACGCAGTATTTT.

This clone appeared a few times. Here the CDR3 DNA reads TGTGCCGTAAAGCTTGGGACTAGTGTGGAGACCCAGTACTTC. Residues: CAVKLGTSVETQYF. This rearrangement joins TRBV21-1 to TRBJ2-5; TRBD2 is the table's D call, not checked against the DNA. TRBV21-1 is a documented pseudogene. The CDR3 loop spans 14 amino acids.